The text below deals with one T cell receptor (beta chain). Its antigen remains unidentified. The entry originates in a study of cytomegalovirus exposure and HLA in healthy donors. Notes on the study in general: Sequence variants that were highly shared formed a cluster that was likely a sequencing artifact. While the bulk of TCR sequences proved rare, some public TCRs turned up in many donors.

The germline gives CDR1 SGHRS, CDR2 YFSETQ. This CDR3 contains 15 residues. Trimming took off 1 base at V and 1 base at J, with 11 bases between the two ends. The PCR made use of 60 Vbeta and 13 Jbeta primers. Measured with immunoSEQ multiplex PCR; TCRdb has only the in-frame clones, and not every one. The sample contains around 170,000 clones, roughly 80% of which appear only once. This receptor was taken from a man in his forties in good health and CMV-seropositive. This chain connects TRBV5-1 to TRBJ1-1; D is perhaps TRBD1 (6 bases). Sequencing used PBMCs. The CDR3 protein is CASSLLQQGNTEAFF. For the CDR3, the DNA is TGCGCCAGCAGCTTGCTTCAACAGGGGAACACTGAAGCTTTCTTT.